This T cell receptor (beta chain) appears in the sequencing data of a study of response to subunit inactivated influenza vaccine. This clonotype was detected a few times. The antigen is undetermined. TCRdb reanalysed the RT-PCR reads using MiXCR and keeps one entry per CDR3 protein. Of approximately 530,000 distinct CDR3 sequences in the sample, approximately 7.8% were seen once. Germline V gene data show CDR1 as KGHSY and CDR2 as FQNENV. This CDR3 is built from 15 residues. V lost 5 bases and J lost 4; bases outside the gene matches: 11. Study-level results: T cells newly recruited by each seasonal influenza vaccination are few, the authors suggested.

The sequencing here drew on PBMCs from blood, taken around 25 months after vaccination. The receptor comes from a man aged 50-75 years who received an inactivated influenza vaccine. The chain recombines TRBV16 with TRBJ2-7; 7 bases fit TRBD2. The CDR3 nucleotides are TGTGCCAGCAGCGGCCTTGGGGAGGGCCGGTACGAGCAGTACTTC. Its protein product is CASSGLGEGRYEQYF. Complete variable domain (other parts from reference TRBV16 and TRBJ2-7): GEEVAQTPKHLVRGEGQKAKLYCAPIKGHSYVFWYQQVLKNEFKFLISFQNENVFDETGMPKERFSAKCLPNSPCSLEIQATKLEDSAVYFCASSGLGEGRYEQYFGPGTRLTVT.